This T cell receptor beta chain was sequenced for a study of T cells in Graves' hyperthyroidism and ophthalmopathy. Study observations and caveats: Ophthalmopathy was model-predicted a median around seven months pre-onset.

Germline CDR1 is SNHLY and CDR2 is FYNNEI. V was clipped by 8 bases and J by 4 bases, with 2 bases between them. This CDR3 spans 10 amino acids. On this clonotype: Its antigen is still unknown.

It was RNA transcripts that yielded the amplified TCR beta CDR3 regions. The HTBI primer set drove a first-round RT-PCR of the TCR CDR3. TCRdb redid the calling of the multiplex PCR reads with MiXCR, one entry per CDR3 protein. The table shows 350,000 to 400,000 distinct CDR3 sequences, with under 15% occurring only once. Diagnoses rested on clinical symptoms, serum thyroxine and TRAb, thyroid ultrasound and orbital computed tomography. The sample taken for sequencing was blood. V gene TRBV2 combines with J gene TRBJ2-2; D remains ambiguous. This clonotype originated in a woman under 40 with Graves' hyperthyroidism. CDR3 coding DNA: TGTGCCAGCTTCACCGGGGAGCTGTTTTTT. As protein: CASFTGELFF.